Each of the 30 T cell receptor beta chains below was sequenced from the same sample in a study of beta chain features in type 1 diabetes. The antigens for these receptors are not known. General study points: Moderately but significantly shorter TCRB CDR3s were found in Type 1 diabetes patients in all four CD4+ subsets.

As every portion of the isolated RNA was reverse transcribed, the sequencing read expressed TCRB transcripts. Measured with immunoSEQ multiplex PCR; TCRdb has only the in-frame clones, and not every one. The sample comprises some 280,000 clones, 13% to 15% of which are singletons, and more than 0.015% rests with the top ten. The sequenced material came from naive CD4+ T cells from blood. All receptors derive from a man between 25 and 39 years old with type 1 diabetes.

The V and J genes are TRBV18 and TRBJ2-7; D is unclear. The germline gives CDR1 KGHSH, CDR2 LQKENI. With 2 bases removed from V and 3 bases from J, the gap between germline ends came to 14 bases. The CDR3 spans 15 residues. The CDR3 DNA follows: TGTGCCAGCTCACCAAATCAGGCAGGCTTCTACGAGCAGTACTTC. This translates into CASSPNQAGFYEQYF.

This clone appeared a few times. CDR3 bases: TGTGCCAGCAGCTTCTATGAGACCCAGTACTTC. The encoded protein is CASSFYETQYF. The rearrangement uses TRBV7-2 and TRBJ2-5; no clear D. Germline-derived CDR1 and CDR2 are SGHTA and FQGNSA. The CDR3 contains 11 residues. Trimming removed 3 bases from V and 5 bases from J, with 4 bases in between.

This clone was observed a few times. The chain uses TRBV5-1 and TRBJ2-7; the D gene is possibly TRBD1 (6 bases). Trimming took 3 bases from V and 0 from J, leaving 7 bases between them. CDR3 length: 13 residues. Germline assignment: CDR1 SGHRS and CDR2 YFSETQ. The CDR3 here is CASSWDISYEQYF. DNA for the CDR3: TGCGCCAGCAGCTGGGACATCTCCTACGAGCAGTACTTC.

V usage is TRBV18 and J usage is TRBJ2-3; 10 nucleotides agree with TRBD2. Germline V gives CDR1 KGHSH, CDR2 LQKENI. CDR3 length: 17 amino acids. The V and J ends lost 2 bases and 0 bases, in that order; junction bases with no gene match: 5. The CDR3 here is CASSPIIAGGSTDTQYF. The DNA for the CDR3 is TGTGCCAGCTCACCAATCATAGCGGGAGGCAGCACAGATACGCAGTATTTT.

This clone has more than one count but fewer than ten. The chain is built from TRBV5-1 and TRBJ2-1; 7 bases are shared with TRBD2. The CDR3 runs to 15 residues. Per the germline V gene, CDR1 is SGHRS and CDR2 is YFSETQ. Unmatched junction bases numbered 5, after V lost 0 bases and J lost 5 bases. CDR3 DNA: TGCGCCAGCAGCTTGGGGGGACTAACGAACAATGAGCAGTTCTTC. The encoded protein is CASSLGGLTNNEQFF.

This clone was picked up a small number of times. Written as DNA, the CDR3 is TGTGCCAGTAGGGGACAGGAGAACTATGGCTACACCTTC. It translates to CASRGQENYGYTF. The V gene is TRBV19, the J gene TRBJ1-2, with TRBD1 matching over 8 bases. V was pared by 6 bases and J by 2 bases, with 2 bases of the junction left unmatched. Germline V gene data show CDR1 as LNHDA and CDR2 as SQIVND (reference sequence). The CDR3 is 13 residues long.

CDR3 sequence reads: CASSLAGGPVSQHF. Here the CDR3 DNA reads TGTGCCAGCAGCTTAGCTGGGGGCCCCGTGTCCCAGCATTTT. This chain links TRBV7-8 with TRBJ1-5, with D tentatively TRBD1 (6 bases). Germline loops: CDR1 SGHVS, CDR2 FQNEAQ. V was shortened by 0 bases and J by 11 bases, with 14 bases between the two germline ends. This CDR3 spans 14 amino acids.

This clone was seen more than once but under ten times. In DNA, the CDR3 is TGTGCCAGCAGCTTAGGACTAGGCGGGAGCTCCTACAATGAGCAGTTCTTC. Amino acid sequence: CASSLGLGGSSYNEQFF. The chain carries TRBV7-7 and TRBJ2-1; TRBD2 matches at 7 bases. The germline gives CDR1 SSHAT, CDR2 FNYEAQ (reference sequence). The CDR3 runs 17 residues. V lost 1 base and J lost 0; bases outside the gene matches: 6.

This clone has only a few counts. The CDR3 nucleotides are TGCAGCGTTGAAGATAATCTCGGGGAGACCCAGTACTTC. It encodes CSVEDNLGETQYF. The chain uses TRBV29-1 and TRBJ2-5; D uncertain. The CDR3 covers 13 residues. The germline gives CDR1 SQVTM, CDR2 ANQGSEA. The V end lost 0 bases, the J end lost 5 bases, and 10 bases lay between the germline ends.

The rearrangement uses TRBV29-1 and TRBJ2-5, with D uncertain. V gave up 1 base and J gave up 1 base, with 4 bases separating them. CDR1 is SQVTM, CDR2 ANQGSEA, per germline. The CDR3 runs to 12 residues. CDR3 loop: CSVEGGQETQYF. CDR3 DNA sequence: TGCAGCGTTGAAGGCGGCCAAGAGACCCAGTACTTC.

V gene TRBV5-1 combines with J gene TRBJ2-1, with D possibly being TRBD2 (6 bases). This CDR3 spans 13 amino acids. Germline V lookup: CDR1 SGHRS, CDR2 YFSETQ. The germline V and J ends were trimmed by 3 bases and 9 bases, with 13 bases remaining between them. CDR3 region: CASSWLPGGEQFF. The DNA of the CDR3 is TGCGCCAGCAGCTGGCTCCCCGGGGGTGAGCAGTTCTTC.

This clone has more than one count but fewer than ten. The chain employs TRBV15 and TRBJ2-7, with D perhaps TRBD2 (5 bases). The V gene's germline CDR1 is LNHNV and CDR2 YYDKDF (reference sequence). The CDR3 consists of 17 residues. V was cut by 0 bases and J by 0 bases, with 15 bases left in between. CDR3 sequence: CATSRDRQDSSSYEQYF. The CDR3 DNA follows: TGTGCCACCAGCAGAGATCGGCAGGACTCTAGCTCCTACGAGCAGTACTTC.

This clone occurred a few times. J is TRBJ2-3 and V is TRBV30; D gene unclear. The germline CDR1 and CDR2 sequences are GTSNPN and SVGIG (reference sequence). V lost 3 bases and J lost 4, with 11 bases in between. The length of the CDR3 is 13 residues. CDR3 in amino acids: CAWSHSLSDTQYF. CDR3 coding DNA: TGTGCCTGGAGCCACAGTCTCTCAGATACGCAGTATTTT.

The chain recombines TRBV7-2 with TRBJ2-7; 9 bases agree with TRBD1. The CDR3 sequence is 13 residues long. CDR1 SGHTA and CDR2 FQGNSA come from the germline V gene. Trimming removed 6 bases from V and 6 bases from J; junction bases left unmatched: 6. CDR3 DNA sequence: TGTGCCAGCAGTCGGGACAGGGTCGCCGAGCAGTACTTC. Protein sequence: CASSRDRVAEQYF. Together with reference TRBV7-2 and TRBJ2-7, the CDR3 gives the full variable domain: GAGVSQSPSNKVTEKGKDVELRCDPISGHTALYWYRQSLGQGLEFLIYFQGNSAPDKSGLPSDRFSAERTGGSVSTLTIQRTQQEDSAVYLCASSRDRVAEQYFGPGTRLTVT.

This clone was counted only a few times. The V call is TRBV27, the J call TRBJ1-1; unclear D gene. Looked up from germline, CDR1 is MNHEY and CDR2 is SMNVEV (reference sequence). This CDR3 region has 12 residues. V lost 3 bases, J lost 7 bases, and 9 bases lay in between. Here the CDR3 DNA reads TGTGCCAGCAGTTTGATGGGCAGTGAAGCTTTCTTT. Protein product: CASSLMGSEAFF.

This clone came up a few times. CDR3 sequence (DNA): TGTGCCAGCAGTGCCGTCTCTGGGGCCAACGTCCTGACTTTC. This gives the protein CASSAVSGANVLTF. V and J are TRBV2 and TRBJ2-6; D uncertain. The ends were cut back, 4 bases at V and 0 bases at J, with 4 bases in the middle. Per the germline V gene, CDR1 is SNHLY and CDR2 is FYNNEI. The CDR3 extends over 14 amino acids.

The chain carries TRBV9 and TRBJ2-5; 11 nucleotides align to TRBD2. J lost 4 bases, V lost 5 bases, and 7 bases had no gene match. This CDR3 spans 15 amino acids. The V gene's germline CDR1 is SGDLS and CDR2 YYNGEE. This CDR3 is CASRETSGISETQYF. DNA for the CDR3: TGTGCCAGCAGAGAGACTAGCGGGATTTCAGAGACCCAGTACTTC.

The chain has TRBV27 and TRBJ2-7, with 8 bases matching TRBD2. CDR3 length: 16 residues. Unmatched junction bases numbered 9, after V lost 2 bases and J lost 3 bases. The germline V gene encodes CDR1 MNHEY and CDR2 SMNVEV (reference sequence). Here the CDR3 reads CASSLRSSGFYYEQYF. The DNA of the CDR3 is TGTGCCAGCAGTTTAAGGTCTAGCGGGTTCTACTACGAGCAGTACTTC.

The CDR3 DNA sequence: TGTGCCAGCTGTAGCGCCCAACCCAACATTCAGTACTTC. Its protein is CASCSAQPNIQYF. This chain uses TRBV2 with TRBJ2-4; D is possibly TRBD2 (5 bases). Germline CDR1 reads SNHLY; CDR2 reads FYNNEI. The germline V and J ends were trimmed by 8 bases and 7 bases, with 15 bases remaining between them. This CDR3 has 13 amino acids.

This clone showed up just a few times. The gene calls are TRBV10-3 and TRBJ2-1; 12 positions agree with TRBD1. The CDR3 has 14 residues. Unmatched junction bases numbered 6, after V lost 5 bases and J lost 10 bases. Germline-derived CDR1 and CDR2 are ENHRY and SYGVKD. This CDR3 is CAISTGTGGREQFF. Written as DNA, the CDR3 is TGTGCCATCAGTACCGGGACAGGGGGCCGGGAGCAGTTCTTC.

This clone was found once. The chain couples TRBV5-4 to TRBJ2-1; a weak D match, TRBD1 (5 bases). In germline, CDR1 is SGHNT, CDR2 YYREEE (reference sequence). V gave up 0 bases and J gave up 8 bases, with 9 bases separating them. The CDR3 has 13 amino acids. CDR3 amino acids: CASSLERGHEQFF. The CDR3 DNA sequence: TGTGCCAGCAGCTTGGAAAGGGGCCATGAGCAGTTCTTC.

This clone has only a few counts. J is TRBJ1-1 and V is TRBV19; D remains unclear. The germline gives CDR1 LNHDA, CDR2 SQIVND (reference sequence). The CDR3 is made up of 14 amino acids. Between the trimmed V and J ends, which lost 8 bases and 1 base, there was a span of 14 bases. The CDR3 is CASSTRERNTEAFF. In DNA, the CDR3 is TGTGCCAGTTCCACGAGGGAAAGGAACACTGAAGCTTTCTTT.

This clone was observed a few times. V usage is TRBV18 and J usage is TRBJ1-2, with TRBD1 matching 7 bases. Germline CDR1 KGHSH, CDR2 LQKENI. V trimming: 6 bases; J trimming: 7 bases; junction bases outside the gene matches: 11. This CDR3 contains 14 residues. CDR3 protein: CASSWTGEMSGYTF. In nucleotides, the CDR3 is TGTGCCAGCTCCTGGACAGGCGAAATGTCTGGCTACACCTTC. Based on the CDR3 plus reference TRBV18 and TRBJ1-2, the full variable domain is NAGVMQNPRHLVRRRGQEARLRCSPMKGHSHVYWYRQLPEEGLKFMVYLQKENIIDESGMPKERFSAEFPKEGPSILRIQQVVRGDSAAYFCASSWTGEMSGYTFGSGTRLTVV.

There are a few counts of this clone. V usage is TRBV18 and J usage is TRBJ1-5; 7 bases are shared with TRBD1. Losses at the gene ends were 3 bases for V and 1 base for J; bases not matched to a gene: 6. CDR3 length equals 16 residues. CDR1 and CDR2 (germline): KGHSH, LQKENI. CDR3 region: CASSPGQRGSNQPQHF. The CDR3, as DNA: TGTGCCAGCTCACCGGGACAGCGAGGGAGCAATCAGCCCCAGCATTTT.

This clone occurred a few times. The chain uses TRBV2 and TRBJ2-7; 9 nucleotides align to TRBD1. Germline V gene sequence: CDR1 SNHLY, CDR2 FYNNEI. This CDR3 region has 14 residues. Germline trimming cut 7 bases from V and 2 bases from J; bases unmatched to any gene: 6. CDR3 in amino acids: CASNPGQGTYEQYF. CDR3 DNA: TGTGCCAGCAATCCGGGACAGGGAACCTACGAGCAGTACTTC. Drawing the rest from reference TRBV2 and TRBJ2-7, the complete variable domain is EPEVTQTPSHQVTQMGQEVILRCVPISNHLYFYWYRQILGQKVEFLVSFYNNEISEKSEIFDDQFSVERPDGSNFTLKIRSTKLEDSAMYFCASNPGQGTYEQYFGPGTRLTVT.

A few counts support this clone. The V call is TRBV13, the J call TRBJ1-4; 7 bases are a match to TRBD1. Germline lookup yields CDR1 PRHDT and CDR2 FYEKMQ (reference sequence). This CDR3 region has 15 residues. The junction had 0 bases not matched to a gene; V was cut back by 1 base and J by 1 base. CDR3 bases: TGTGCCAGCAGCTTAGACAGGGGAACTAATGAAAAACTGTTTTTT. Residues: CASSLDRGTNEKLFF.

This chain joins TRBV27 and TRBJ2-2, with D maybe TRBD2 (6 bases). CDR3 length equals 13 residues. The germline CDR1 and CDR2 sequences are MNHEY and SMNVEV (reference sequence). The ends were cut back, 0 bases at V and 7 bases at J, with 6 bases in the middle. The CDR3 coding sequence is TGTGCCAGCAGTTTATCCGGGGGCGGGGAGCTGTTTTTT. As protein: CASSLSGGGELFF.

This clone was detected a few times. The rearrangement links TRBV19 to TRBJ2-2; TRBD2 might be the D (5 bases). Germline-derived CDR1 and CDR2 are LNHDA and SQIVND (reference sequence). V was clipped by 7 bases and J by 6 bases, with 9 bases between them. The CDR3 is 12 residues long. In DNA form, the CDR3 reads TGTGCCAGTACTAGCTATCCCGGGGAGCTGTTTTTT. This translates into CASTSYPGELFF.

This clone was detected only a few times. The CDR3 reads CASRLQGAGELFF. In nucleotides, the CDR3 is TGTGCCAGCAGGCTTCAGGGGGCCGGGGAGCTGTTTTTT. This chain uses TRBV27 with TRBJ2-2, with 7 bases aligning to TRBD1. The junction had 4 bases not matched to a gene; V was cut back by 6 bases and J by 6 bases. The CDR3 is 13 residues long. Germline CDR1 and CDR2: MNHEY and SMNVEV (reference sequence).

Concerning this clone itself: In the same sample, other DNA sequences code for this CDR3. V and J are TRBV18 and TRBJ2-7; no reliable D call. The V end lost 2 bases, the J end lost 5 bases, and 10 bases lay between the germline ends. This CDR3 has 13 amino acids. The germline V gene encodes CDR1 KGHSH and CDR2 LQKENI. The CDR3 DNA reads TGTGCCAGCTCACCAGACGAGGCCCACGAGCAGTACTTC. It encodes CASSPDEAHEQYF.